The following is a T cell receptor beta chain sequence with its context. This entry comes from a study of blood T cell repertoires in COVID-19. CDR1 is MNHEY, CDR2 SVGEGT, per germline. This CDR3 is 12 amino acids long. V was cut by 4 bases and J by 10 bases, with 10 bases left in between. Repertoires were generated with immunoSEQ multiplex PCR, while TCRdb's copy carries only in-frame clones and drops some. The sample contains 250,000 to 350,000 clones, 88% of which appear only once. The specimen was peripheral blood. The chain is built from TRBV6-2 or TRBV6-3 and TRBJ1-4; D is ambiguous. The source is a man aged 18 to 29 with active or convalescent COVID-19. CDR3 in amino acids: CASSSTVVKLFF. In DNA, the CDR3 is TGTGCCAGCAGTTCTACCGTGGTAAAACTGTTTTTT.